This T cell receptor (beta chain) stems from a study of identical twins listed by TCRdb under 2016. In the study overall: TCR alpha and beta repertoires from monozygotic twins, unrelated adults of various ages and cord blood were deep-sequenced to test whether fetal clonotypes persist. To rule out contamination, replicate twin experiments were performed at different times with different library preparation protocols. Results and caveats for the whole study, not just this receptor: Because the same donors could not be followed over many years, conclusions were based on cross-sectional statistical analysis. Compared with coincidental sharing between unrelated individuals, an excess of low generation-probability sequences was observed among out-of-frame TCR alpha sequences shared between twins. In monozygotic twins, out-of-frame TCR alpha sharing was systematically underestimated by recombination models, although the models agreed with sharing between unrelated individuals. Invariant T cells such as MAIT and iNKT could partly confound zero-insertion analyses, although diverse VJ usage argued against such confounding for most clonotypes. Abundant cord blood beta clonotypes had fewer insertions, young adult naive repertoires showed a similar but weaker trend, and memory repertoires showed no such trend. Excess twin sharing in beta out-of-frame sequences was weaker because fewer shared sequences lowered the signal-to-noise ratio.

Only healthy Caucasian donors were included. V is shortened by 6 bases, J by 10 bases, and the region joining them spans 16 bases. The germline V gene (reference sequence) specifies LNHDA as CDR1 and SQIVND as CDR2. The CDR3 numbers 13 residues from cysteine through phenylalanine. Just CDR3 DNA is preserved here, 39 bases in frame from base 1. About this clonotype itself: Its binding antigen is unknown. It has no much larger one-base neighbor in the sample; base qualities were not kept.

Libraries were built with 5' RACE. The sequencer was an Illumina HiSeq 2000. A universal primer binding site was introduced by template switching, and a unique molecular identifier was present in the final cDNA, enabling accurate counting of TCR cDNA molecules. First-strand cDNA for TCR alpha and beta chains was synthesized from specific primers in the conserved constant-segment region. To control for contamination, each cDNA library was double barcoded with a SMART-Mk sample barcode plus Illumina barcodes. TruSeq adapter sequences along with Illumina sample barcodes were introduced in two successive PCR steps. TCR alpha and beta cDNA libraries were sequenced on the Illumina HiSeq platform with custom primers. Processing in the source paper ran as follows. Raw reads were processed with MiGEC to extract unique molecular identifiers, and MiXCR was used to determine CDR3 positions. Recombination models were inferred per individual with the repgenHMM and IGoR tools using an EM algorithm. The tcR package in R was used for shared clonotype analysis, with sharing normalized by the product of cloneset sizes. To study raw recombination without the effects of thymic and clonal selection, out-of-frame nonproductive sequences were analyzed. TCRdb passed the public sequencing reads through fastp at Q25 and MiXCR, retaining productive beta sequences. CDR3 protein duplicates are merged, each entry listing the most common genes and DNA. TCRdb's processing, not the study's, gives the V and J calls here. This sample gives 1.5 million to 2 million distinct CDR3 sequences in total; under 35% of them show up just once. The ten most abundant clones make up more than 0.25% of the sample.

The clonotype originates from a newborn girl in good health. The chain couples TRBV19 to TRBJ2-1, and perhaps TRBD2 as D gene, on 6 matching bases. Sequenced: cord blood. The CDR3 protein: CASRPRGKKEQFF. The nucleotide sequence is TGTGCCAGTAGGCCCCGCGGGAAGAAGGAGCAGTTCTTC.